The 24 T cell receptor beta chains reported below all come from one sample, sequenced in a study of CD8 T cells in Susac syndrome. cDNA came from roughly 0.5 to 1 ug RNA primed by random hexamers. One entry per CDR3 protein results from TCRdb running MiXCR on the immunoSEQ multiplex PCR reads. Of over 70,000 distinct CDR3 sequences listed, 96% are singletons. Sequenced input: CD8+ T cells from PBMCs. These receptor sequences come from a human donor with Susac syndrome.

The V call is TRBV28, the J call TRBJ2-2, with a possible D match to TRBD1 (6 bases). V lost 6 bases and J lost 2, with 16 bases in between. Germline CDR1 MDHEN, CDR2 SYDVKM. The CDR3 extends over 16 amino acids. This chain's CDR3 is CASSYRELLNTGELFF. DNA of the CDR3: TGTGCCAGCAGCTACAGGGAACTGCTTAACACCGGGGAGCTGTTTTTT. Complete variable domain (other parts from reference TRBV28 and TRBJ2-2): DVKVTQSSRYLVKRTGEKVFLECVQDMDHENMFWYRQDPGLGLRLIYFSYDVKMKEKGDIPEGYSVSREKKERFSLILESASTNQTSMYLCASSYRELLNTGELFFGEGSRLTVL.

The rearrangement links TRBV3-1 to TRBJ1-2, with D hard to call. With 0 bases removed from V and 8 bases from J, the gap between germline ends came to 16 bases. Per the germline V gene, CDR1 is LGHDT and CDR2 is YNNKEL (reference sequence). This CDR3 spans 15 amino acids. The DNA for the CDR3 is TGTGCCAGCAGCCAAGATCTAGGGTCGCTGGGCGGCTACACCTTC. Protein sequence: CASSQDLGSLGGYTF. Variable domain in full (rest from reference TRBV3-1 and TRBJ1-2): DTAVSQTPKYLVTQMGNDKSIKCEQNLGHDTMYWYKQDSKKFLKIMFSYNNKELIINETVPNRFSPKSPDKAHLNLHINSLELGDSAVYFCASSQDLGSLGGYTFGSGTRLTVV.

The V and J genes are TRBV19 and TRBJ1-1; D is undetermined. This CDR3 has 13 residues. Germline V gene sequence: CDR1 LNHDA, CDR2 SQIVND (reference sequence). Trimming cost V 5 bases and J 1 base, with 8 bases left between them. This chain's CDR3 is CASSDVTNTEAFF. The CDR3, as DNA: TGTGCCAGTAGTGACGTAACGAACACTGAAGCTTTCTTT.

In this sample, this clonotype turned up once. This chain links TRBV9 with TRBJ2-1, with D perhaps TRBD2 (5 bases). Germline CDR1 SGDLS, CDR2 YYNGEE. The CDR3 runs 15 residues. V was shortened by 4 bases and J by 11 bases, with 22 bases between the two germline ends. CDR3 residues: CASSPLPDSEGKQFF. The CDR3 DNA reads TGTGCCAGCAGCCCTCTCCCGGACTCCGAAGGGAAGCAGTTCTTC.

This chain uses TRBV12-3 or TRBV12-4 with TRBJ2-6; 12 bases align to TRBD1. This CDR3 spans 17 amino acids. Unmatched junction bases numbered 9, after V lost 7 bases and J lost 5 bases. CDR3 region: CASTPWGQGARANVLTF. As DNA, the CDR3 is TGTGCCAGCACTCCTTGGGGACAGGGGGCGAGGGCCAACGTCCTGACTTTC.

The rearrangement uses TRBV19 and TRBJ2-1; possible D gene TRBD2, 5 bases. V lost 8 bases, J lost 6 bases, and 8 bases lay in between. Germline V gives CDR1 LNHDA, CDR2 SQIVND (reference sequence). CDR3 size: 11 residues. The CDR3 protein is CASGLFNEQFF. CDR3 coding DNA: TGTGCCAGTGGACTGTTCAATGAGCAGTTCTTC.

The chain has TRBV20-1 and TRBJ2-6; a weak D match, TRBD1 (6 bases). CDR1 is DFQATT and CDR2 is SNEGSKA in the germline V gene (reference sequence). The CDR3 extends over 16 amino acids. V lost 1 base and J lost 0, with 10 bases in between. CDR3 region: CSARADSISGANVLTF. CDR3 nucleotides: TGCAGTGCTAGAGCGGACAGCATCTCTGGGGCCAACGTCCTGACTTTC.

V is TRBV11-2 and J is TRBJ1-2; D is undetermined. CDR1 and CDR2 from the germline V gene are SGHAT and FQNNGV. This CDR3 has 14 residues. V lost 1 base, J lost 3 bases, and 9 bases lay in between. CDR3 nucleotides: TGTGCCAGCAGCTTAGTATCAGCCGACTATGGCTACACCTTC. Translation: CASSLVSADYGYTF.

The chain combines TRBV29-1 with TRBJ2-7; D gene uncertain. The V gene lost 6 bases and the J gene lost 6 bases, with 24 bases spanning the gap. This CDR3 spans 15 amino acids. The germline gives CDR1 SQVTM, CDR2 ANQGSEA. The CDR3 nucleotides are TGCAGCGTCCAAAGTCCCATCCCTGGGGTCGCCGAGCAGTACTTC. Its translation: CSVQSPIPGVAEQYF.

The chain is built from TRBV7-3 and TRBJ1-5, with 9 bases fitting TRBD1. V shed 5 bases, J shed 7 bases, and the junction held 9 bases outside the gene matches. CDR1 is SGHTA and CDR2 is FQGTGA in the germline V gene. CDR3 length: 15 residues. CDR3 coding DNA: TGTGCCAGCAGCGCCGGGACAGGGCCTCAACAGCCCCAGCATTTT. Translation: CASSAGTGPQQPQHF.

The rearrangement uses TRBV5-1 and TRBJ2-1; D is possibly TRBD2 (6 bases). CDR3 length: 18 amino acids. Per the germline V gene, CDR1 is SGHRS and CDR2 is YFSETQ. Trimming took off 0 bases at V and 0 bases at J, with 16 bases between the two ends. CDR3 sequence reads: CASSLALAGPSSYNEQFF. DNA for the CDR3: TGCGCCAGCAGCTTGGCCTTGGCGGGACCGAGCTCCTACAATGAGCAGTTCTTC.

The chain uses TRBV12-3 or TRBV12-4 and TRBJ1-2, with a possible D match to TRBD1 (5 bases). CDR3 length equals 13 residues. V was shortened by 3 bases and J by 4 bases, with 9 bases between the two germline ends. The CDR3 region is CASSFDSSYGYTF. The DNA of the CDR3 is TGTGCCAGCAGTTTCGACAGCAGCTATGGCTACACCTTC.

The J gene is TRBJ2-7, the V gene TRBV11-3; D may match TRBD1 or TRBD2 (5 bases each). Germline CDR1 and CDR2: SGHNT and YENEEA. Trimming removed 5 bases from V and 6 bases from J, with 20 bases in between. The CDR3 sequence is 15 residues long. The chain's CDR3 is CASSPPGRGDLEQYF. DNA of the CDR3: TGTGCCAGCAGCCCTCCGGGCCGTGGGGACCTCGAGCAGTACTTC.

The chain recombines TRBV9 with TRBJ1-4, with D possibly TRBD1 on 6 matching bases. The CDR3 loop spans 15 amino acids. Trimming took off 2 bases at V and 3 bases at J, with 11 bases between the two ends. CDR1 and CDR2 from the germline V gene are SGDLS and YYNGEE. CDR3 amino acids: CASSVGTTPNEKLFF. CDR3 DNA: TGTGCCAGCAGCGTCGGGACAACCCCTAATGAAAAACTGTTTTTT.

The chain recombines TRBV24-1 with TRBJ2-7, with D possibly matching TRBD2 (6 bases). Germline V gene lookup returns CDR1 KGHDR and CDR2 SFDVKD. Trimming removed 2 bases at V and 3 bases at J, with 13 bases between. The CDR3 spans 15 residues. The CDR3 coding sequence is TGTGCCACCAGTGATTCGCGGGACGGGGGCTACGAGCAGTACTTC. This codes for CATSDSRDGGYEQYF.

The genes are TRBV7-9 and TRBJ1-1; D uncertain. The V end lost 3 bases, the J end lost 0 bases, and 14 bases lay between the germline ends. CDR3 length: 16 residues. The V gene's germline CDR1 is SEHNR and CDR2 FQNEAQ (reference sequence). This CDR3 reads CASSLVSGGMNTEAFF. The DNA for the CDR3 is TGTGCCAGCAGCTTGGTATCAGGAGGTATGAACACTGAAGCTTTCTTT. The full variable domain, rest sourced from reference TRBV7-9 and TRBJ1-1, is DTGVSQNPRHKITKRGQNVTFRCDPISEHNRLYWYRQTLGQGPEFLTYFQNEAQLEKSRLLSDRFSAERPKGSFSTLEIQRTEQGDSAMYLCASSLVSGGMNTEAFFGQGTRLTVV.

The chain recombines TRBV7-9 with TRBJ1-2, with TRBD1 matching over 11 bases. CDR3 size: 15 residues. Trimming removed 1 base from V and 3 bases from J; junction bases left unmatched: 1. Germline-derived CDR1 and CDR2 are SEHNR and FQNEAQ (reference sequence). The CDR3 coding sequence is TGTGCCAGCAGCTTAGGGGACAGGGGGGACTATGGCTACACCTTC. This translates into CASSLGDRGDYGYTF. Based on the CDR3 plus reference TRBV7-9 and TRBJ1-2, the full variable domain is DTGVSQNPRHKITKRGQNVTFRCDPISEHNRLYWYRQTLGQGPEFLTYFQNEAQLEKSRLLSDRFSAERPKGSFSTLEIQRTEQGDSAMYLCASSLGDRGDYGYTFGSGTRLTVV.

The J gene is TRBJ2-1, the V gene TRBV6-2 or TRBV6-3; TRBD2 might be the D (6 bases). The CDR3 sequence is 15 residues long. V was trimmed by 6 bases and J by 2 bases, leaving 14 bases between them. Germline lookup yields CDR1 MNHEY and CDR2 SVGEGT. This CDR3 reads CASRLTSLAYNEQFF. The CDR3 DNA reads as TGTGCCAGCAGGCTTACTAGCTTGGCCTACAATGAGCAGTTCTTC.

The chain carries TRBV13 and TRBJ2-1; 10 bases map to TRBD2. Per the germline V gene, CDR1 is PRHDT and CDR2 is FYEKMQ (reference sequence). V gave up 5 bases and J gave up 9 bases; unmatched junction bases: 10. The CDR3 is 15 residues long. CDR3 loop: CASSGSGGALGEQFF. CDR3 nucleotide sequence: TGTGCCAGCAGCGGAAGCGGGGGGGCCTTGGGTGAGCAGTTCTTC.

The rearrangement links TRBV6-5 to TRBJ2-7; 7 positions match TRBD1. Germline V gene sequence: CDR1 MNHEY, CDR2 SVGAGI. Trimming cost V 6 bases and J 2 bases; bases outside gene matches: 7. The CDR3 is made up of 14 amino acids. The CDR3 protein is CASRREQGPYEQYF. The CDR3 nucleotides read TGTGCCAGCAGGAGAGAACAGGGGCCCTACGAGCAGTACTTC.

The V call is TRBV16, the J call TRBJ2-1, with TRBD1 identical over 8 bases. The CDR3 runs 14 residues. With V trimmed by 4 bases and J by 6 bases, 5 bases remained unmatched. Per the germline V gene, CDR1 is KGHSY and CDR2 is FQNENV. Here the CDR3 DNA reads TGTGCCAGCAGCCCTAGGACAGGGTTCAATGAGCAGTTCTTC. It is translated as CASSPRTGFNEQFF.

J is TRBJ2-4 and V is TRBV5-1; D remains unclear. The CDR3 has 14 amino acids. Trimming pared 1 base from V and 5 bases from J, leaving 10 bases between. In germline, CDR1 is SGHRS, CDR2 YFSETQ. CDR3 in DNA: TGCGCCAGCAGCTTGTACGGTTCCCAAAACATTCAGTACTTC. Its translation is CASSLYGSQNIQYF.

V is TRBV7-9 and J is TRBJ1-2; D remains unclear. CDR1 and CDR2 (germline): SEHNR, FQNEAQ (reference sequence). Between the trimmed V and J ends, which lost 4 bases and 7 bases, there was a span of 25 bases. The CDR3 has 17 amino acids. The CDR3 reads CASSYSLQQSGSVGYTF. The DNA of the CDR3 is TGTGCCAGCAGCTATTCCCTCCAGCAGAGCGGAAGTGTTGGCTACACCTTC.

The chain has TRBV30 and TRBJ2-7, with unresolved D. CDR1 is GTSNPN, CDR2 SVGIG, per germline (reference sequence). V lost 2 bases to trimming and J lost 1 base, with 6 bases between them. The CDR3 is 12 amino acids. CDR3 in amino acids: CAWSTESYEQYF. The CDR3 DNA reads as TGTGCCTGGAGTACAGAATCCTACGAGCAGTACTTC.